A single sample gave rise to the 7 T cell receptor beta chains below, sequenced in a study of control samples from healthy donors and cancer patients. Method: immunoSEQ multiplex PCR; TCRdb's copy keeps in-frame clones and lacks some. The data contain about 410,000 clones, about nine tenths of them singletons. The sample comprised PBMCs. Receptors were obtained from a man aged 35-49 years with head and neck cancer.

The rearrangement links TRBV7-3 to TRBJ2-7, with TRBD2 matching 8 bases. The CDR3 spans 15 residues. Per the germline V gene, CDR1 is SGHTA and CDR2 is FQGTGA. Trimming took 4 bases from V and 3 from J; bases not matched to a gene: 8. In DNA, the CDR3 is TGTGCCAGCAGCTCCGCGGGGGGCCGAGGCTACGAGCAGTACTTC. Amino acids: CASSSAGGRGYEQYF.

This chain connects TRBV28 to TRBJ2-2; D not certain. CDR3 size: 16 residues. The V end was cut by 2 bases, the J end by 4 bases, with 14 bases between. Looked up from germline, CDR1 is MDHEN and CDR2 is SYDVKM. The CDR3 here is CASSLVRFSGTGELFF. CDR3 sequence (DNA): TGTGCCAGCAGTTTAGTTCGGTTCTCTGGCACCGGGGAGCTGTTTTTT.

This clone was seen once. V usage is TRBV6-5 and J usage is TRBJ1-1; perhaps TRBD1 as D (6 bases). The CDR3 extends over 15 amino acids. Trimming removed 6 bases from V and 1 base from J, with 15 bases in between. Per germline, CDR1 MNHEY and CDR2 SVGAGI. The CDR3 protein is CASSPGRGGNTEAFF. The CDR3 DNA sequence: TGTGCCAGCAGCCCCGGTAGAGGGGGGAACACTGAAGCTTTCTTT.

This clone has only a few counts. V usage is TRBV5-1 and J usage is TRBJ1-5, with 7 bases identical to TRBD1. With V trimmed by 0 bases and J by 4 bases, 1 base remained unmatched. The germline gives CDR1 SGHRS, CDR2 YFSETQ. The CDR3 spans 14 residues. The CDR3 DNA follows: TGCGCCAGCAGCTTGGAGACAGGGAATCAGCCCCAGCATTTT. This gives the protein CASSLETGNQPQHF.

The chain joins TRBV7-2 to TRBJ1-5; TRBD1 aligns across 10 bases. The CDR3 spans 16 residues. V gave up 5 bases and J gave up 2 bases; unmatched junction bases: 6. The germline V gene encodes CDR1 SGHTA and CDR2 FQGNSA. The CDR3 nucleotides read TGTGCCAGCAGCCCCTCCGGGACAGGGGGCAATCAGCCCCAGCATTTT. This translates into CASSPSGTGGNQPQHF.

V and J are TRBV10-3 and TRBJ1-1; D is possibly TRBD1 (5 bases). The germline V and J ends were trimmed by 6 bases and 1 base, with 9 bases remaining between them. CDR1 is ENHRY, CDR2 SYGVKD, per germline. CDR3 size: 13 residues. In nucleotides, the CDR3 is TGTGCCATCAGCCGGGACGCGAACACTGAAGCTTTCTTT. It is translated as CAISRDANTEAFF.

CDR3 region: CASRAPGQGGTFVQFF. The CDR3 region has the DNA TGTGCCAGTAGAGCCCCGGGACAGGGGGGGACATTCGTGCAGTTCTTC. This rearrangement joins TRBV19 to TRBJ2-1; 11 positions agree with TRBD1. V shed 6 bases, J shed 12 bases, and the junction held 16 bases outside the gene matches. This CDR3 spans 16 amino acids. The V gene's germline CDR1 is LNHDA and CDR2 SQIVND (reference sequence).